The rows below give T cell receptor beta chains drawn from one sample of a study of cytomegalovirus exposure and HLA in healthy donors. Here immunoSEQ multiplex PCR was the method, and the copy in TCRdb shows in-frame clones only, minus some. The sample records 150,000 to 200,000 clones, around 68% being singletons. Sequencing used PBMCs. The receptors originated from a man in his fifties or sixties in good health and CMV-seronegative. Each CDR3 is given with its conserved first and last residue. D genes are given only for firm matches. Not all rows give a size; the values are once, few, many and, for expanded clones, a class.

>few|TRBD1|TRBJ2-2|TRBV2
CASTQGETGELFF
TGTGCCAGCACGCAGGGGGAAACCGGGGAGCTGTTTTTT
>NA|TRBD1|TRBJ1-2|TRBV6-4
CASSPGQGGAIRDYGYTF
TGTGCCAGCAGTCCCGGACAGGGGGGGGCGATAAGAGACTATGGCTACACCTTC
>NA|NA|TRBJ1-6|TRBV7-9
CASSFGGAKVNSPLHF
TGTGCCAGCAGCTTTGGGGGGGCGAAGGTTAATTCACCCCTCCACTTT
>NA|TRBD1|TRBJ1-1|TRBV7-6
CASSWNGQGEAFF
TGTGCCAGCAGCTGGAACGGACAGGGGGAAGCTTTCTTT
>once|NA|TRBJ1-1|TRBV5-1
CASSGTGLMNAEAFF
TGCGCCAGCAGCGGAACAGGGTTAATGAACGCTGAAGCTTTCTTT
>NA|NA|TRBJ1-6|TRBV7-2
CASSTLGSLNSPLHF
TGTGCCAGCAGCACCCTGGGCTCTCTTAATTCACCCCTCCACTTT
>NA|TRBD1|TRBJ2-7|TRBV10-1
CASSPSDRVSHEQYF
TGCGCCAGCTCCCCCTCGGACAGGGTGAGTCACGAGCAGTACTTC
>NA|TRBD1|TRBJ1-1|TRBV9
CASSVGGQGLTEAFF
TGTGCCAGCAGCGTAGGGGGACAGGGGTTGACTGAAGCTTTCTTT
>NA|NA|TRBJ2-7|TRBV25-1
CASKRGGHEQYF
TGTGCCAGCAAAAGGGGGGGCCACGAGCAGTACTTC
>NA|TRBD2|TRBJ2-1|TRBV19
CASRQTGTSGGGNEQFF
TGTGCCAGTAGACAGACCGGGACTAGCGGGGGGGGCAATGAGCAGTTCTTC
>NA|TRBD1|TRBJ2-7|TRBV9
CASSPFRDRGHEQYF
TGTGCCAGCAGCCCCTTCCGGGACAGGGGCCACGAGCAGTACTTC
>NA|NA|TRBJ2-5|TRBV29-1
CSVLRVETQYF
TGCAGCGTTTTGAGGGTAGAGACCCAGTACTTC
>NA|NA|TRBJ2-3|TRBV27
CASSSQLGDTQYF
TGTGCCAGCAGTTCTCAACTAGGAGATACGCAGTATTTT
>NA|TRBD1|TRBJ2-7|TRBV28
CASSSTGAPNYEQYF
TGTGCCAGCAGTTCGACAGGGGCCCCAAACTACGAGCAGTACTTC
>few|NA|TRBJ2-5|TRBV4-2
CASSQDRGETQYF
TGTGCCAGCAGCCAAGATCGAGGGGAGACCCAGTACTTC
>few|NA|TRBJ2-7|TRBV4-3
CASSQGGGTGLYEQYF
TGCGCCAGCAGCCAGGGGGGAGGGACAGGCCTCTACGAGCAGTACTTC
>NA|TRBD2|TRBJ2-5|TRBV10-2
CASKRGLGETQYF
TGCGCCAGCAAGCGGGGACTGGGAGAGACCCAGTACTTC
>NA|TRBD2|TRBJ2-7|TRBV7-3
CASSPSGGAFNEQYF
TGTGCCAGCAGCCCCAGCGGGGGGGCCTTCAACGAGCAGTACTTC
>few|NA|TRBJ2-7|TRBV2
CASTDGPSYEQYF
TGTGCCAGTACAGACGGTCCATCCTACGAGCAGTACTTC
>NA|NA|TRBJ1-5|TRBV9
CASSVGQGSNQPQHF
TGTGCCAGCAGCGTAGGCCAGGGCAGCAATCAGCCCCAGCATTTT
>once|TRBD1|TRBJ1-2|TRBV7-9
CASSPRDRPTNYGYTF
TGTGCCAGCAGCCCCAGGGACAGGCCCACTAACTATGGCTACACCTTC
>NA|TRBD2|TRBJ2-1|TRBV4-2
CASSQDRTSGEQFF
TGTGCCAGCAGCCAAGATCGGACTAGCGGTGAGCAGTTCTTC
>few|NA|TRBJ1-3|TRBV6-1
CASPRGYSGNTIYF
TGTGCCAGCCCGCGGGGATACTCTGGAAACACCATATATTTT
>few|TRBD1|TRBJ1-4|TRBV7-2
CASSLGQGANEKLFF
TGTGCCAGCAGCTTGGGACAGGGGGCGAATGAAAAACTGTTTTTT
>NA|NA|TRBJ2-5|TRBV10-3
CAISESAGAGETQYF
TGTGCCATCAGTGAGTCGGCGGGGGCGGGCGAGACCCAGTACTTC
>NA|NA|TRBJ1-6|TRBV28
CASSLWDQGNNSPLHF
TGTGCCAGCAGTTTATGGGATCAGGGGAATAATTCACCCCTCCACTTT
>NA|NA|TRBJ1-1|TRBV5-1
CASSLDRTVLNTEAFF
TGCGCCAGCAGCTTGGATCGGACAGTGCTGAACACTGAAGCTTTCTTT
>NA|TRBD2|TRBJ2-1|TRBV7-8
CASSFRGGALEQFF
TGTGCCAGCAGCTTCCGCGGGGGGGCGCTTGAGCAGTTCTTC
>NA|NA|TRBJ1-2|TRBV25-1
CASSESRGNPAF
TGTGCCAGCAGTGAAAGTCGGGGAAACCCTGCATTC
>NA|TRBD1|TRBJ1-6|TRBV7-2
CASSRQGSSNSPLHF
TGTGCCAGCAGCCGACAGGGGTCCAGTAATTCACCCCTCCACTTT
>NA|NA|TRBJ2-5|TRBV5-1
CASSLWGDETQYF
TGCGCCAGCAGCTTGTGGGGGGATGAGACCCAGTACTTC
>few|TRBD1|TRBJ2-3|TRBV4-2
CASSKAGTGATDTQYF
TGTGCCAGCAGCAAAGCGGGGACAGGGGCCACAGATACGCAGTATTTT
>once|TRBD2|TRBJ2-7|TRBV7-9
CASSLGSGLYEQYF
TGTGCCAGCAGCTTGGGTAGCGGGTTATACGAGCAGTACTTC
>NA|NA|TRBJ2-7|TRBV27
CASSLTAGNPPQYF
TGTGCCAGCAGTTTAACGGCAGGGAATCCCCCACAGTACTTC
>NA|TRBD1|TRBJ2-5|TRBV5-1
CASSSEHRDRGLPDFQETQYF
TGCGCCAGCAGTTCTGAACACCGGGACAGGGGGCTACCAGACTTCCAAGAGACCCAGTACTTC
>few|NA|TRBJ1-4|TRBV7-7
CASSLGTGSNEKLFF
TGTGCTAGCAGCTTGGGAACAGGGTCGAATGAAAAACTGTTTTTT
>NA|NA|TRBJ2-1|TRBV4-2
CASSQLDSYSYNEQFF
TGTGCCAGCAGCCAATTGGACTCTTACTCCTACAATGAGCAGTTCTTC
>NA|NA|TRBJ2-7|TRBV7-9
CASRDSRYSYEQYF
TGTGCCAGCAGGGACTCCCGATACTCCTACGAGCAGTACTTC
>NA|TRBD1|TRBJ1-4|TRBV4-1
CASSQDATGGSTNEKLFF
TGCGCCAGCAGCCAAGATGCGACAGGGGGGTCAACTAATGAAAAACTGTTTTTT
>NA|TRBD2|TRBJ2-2|TRBV7-2
CASSGGVNTNTGELFF
TGTGCCAGCAGCGGGGGGGTTAATACGAACACCGGGGAGCTGTTTTTT
>NA|TRBD2|TRBJ2-5|TRBV5-1
CASSEGLAGGQETQYF
TGCGCCAGCAGCGAAGGACTAGCGGGGGGACAAGAGACCCAGTACTTC
>NA|TRBD2|TRBJ2-7|TRBV7-9
CASSFGGASYEQYF
TGTGCCAGCAGCTTCGGGGGGGCCTCCTACGAGCAGTACTTC
>few|TRBD2|TRBJ2-7|TRBV27
CASSARRGGLNEQYF
TGTGCCAGCAGTGCCCGGCGGGGGGGCCTCAACGAGCAGTACTTC
>NA|TRBD1|TRBJ2-3|TRBV5-1
CASSSEGATSTDTQYF
TGCGCCAGCAGCTCCGAGGGGGCGACTAGCACAGATACGCAGTATTTT
>NA|TRBD2|TRBJ2-2|TRBV4-1
CASSQPEVAGGTNTGELFF
TGCGCCAGCAGCCAACCCGAGGTAGCGGGGGGGACAAACACCGGGGAGCTGTTTTTT
>NA|NA|TRBJ2-5|TRBV7-8
CASRRGLEETQYF
TGTGCCAGCAGGCGGGGGCTGGAAGAGACCCAGTACTTC
>NA|TRBD1|TRBJ1-2|TRBV4-1
CASSQPFRTGPNYGYTF
TGCGCCAGCAGCCAACCTTTTAGGACAGGGCCTAACTATGGCTACACCTTC
>NA|NA|TRBJ2-7|TRBV12-5
CASVRDSYEQYF
TGTGCTAGTGTCAGGGACTCCTACGAGCAGTACTTC
>NA|TRBD1|TRBJ1-5|TRBV5-5
CASSSGTVSQPQHF
TGTGCCAGCAGCTCCGGGACAGTGAGTCAGCCCCAGCATTTT